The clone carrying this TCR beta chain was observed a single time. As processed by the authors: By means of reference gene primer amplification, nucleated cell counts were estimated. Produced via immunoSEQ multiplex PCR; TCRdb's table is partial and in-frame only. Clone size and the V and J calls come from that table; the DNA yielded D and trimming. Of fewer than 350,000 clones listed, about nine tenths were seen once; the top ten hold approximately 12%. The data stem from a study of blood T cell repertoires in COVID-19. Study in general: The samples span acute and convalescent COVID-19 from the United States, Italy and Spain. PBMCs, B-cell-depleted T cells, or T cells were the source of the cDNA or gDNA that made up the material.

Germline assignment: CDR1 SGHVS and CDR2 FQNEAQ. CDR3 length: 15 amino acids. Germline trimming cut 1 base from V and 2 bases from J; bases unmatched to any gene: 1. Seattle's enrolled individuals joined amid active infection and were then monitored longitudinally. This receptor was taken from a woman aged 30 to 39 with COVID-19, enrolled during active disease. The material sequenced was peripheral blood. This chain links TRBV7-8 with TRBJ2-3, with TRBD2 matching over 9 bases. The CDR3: CASSLGGGATDTQYF. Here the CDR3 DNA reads TGTGCCAGCAGCTTAGGCGGGGGGGCCACAGATACGCAGTATTTT.